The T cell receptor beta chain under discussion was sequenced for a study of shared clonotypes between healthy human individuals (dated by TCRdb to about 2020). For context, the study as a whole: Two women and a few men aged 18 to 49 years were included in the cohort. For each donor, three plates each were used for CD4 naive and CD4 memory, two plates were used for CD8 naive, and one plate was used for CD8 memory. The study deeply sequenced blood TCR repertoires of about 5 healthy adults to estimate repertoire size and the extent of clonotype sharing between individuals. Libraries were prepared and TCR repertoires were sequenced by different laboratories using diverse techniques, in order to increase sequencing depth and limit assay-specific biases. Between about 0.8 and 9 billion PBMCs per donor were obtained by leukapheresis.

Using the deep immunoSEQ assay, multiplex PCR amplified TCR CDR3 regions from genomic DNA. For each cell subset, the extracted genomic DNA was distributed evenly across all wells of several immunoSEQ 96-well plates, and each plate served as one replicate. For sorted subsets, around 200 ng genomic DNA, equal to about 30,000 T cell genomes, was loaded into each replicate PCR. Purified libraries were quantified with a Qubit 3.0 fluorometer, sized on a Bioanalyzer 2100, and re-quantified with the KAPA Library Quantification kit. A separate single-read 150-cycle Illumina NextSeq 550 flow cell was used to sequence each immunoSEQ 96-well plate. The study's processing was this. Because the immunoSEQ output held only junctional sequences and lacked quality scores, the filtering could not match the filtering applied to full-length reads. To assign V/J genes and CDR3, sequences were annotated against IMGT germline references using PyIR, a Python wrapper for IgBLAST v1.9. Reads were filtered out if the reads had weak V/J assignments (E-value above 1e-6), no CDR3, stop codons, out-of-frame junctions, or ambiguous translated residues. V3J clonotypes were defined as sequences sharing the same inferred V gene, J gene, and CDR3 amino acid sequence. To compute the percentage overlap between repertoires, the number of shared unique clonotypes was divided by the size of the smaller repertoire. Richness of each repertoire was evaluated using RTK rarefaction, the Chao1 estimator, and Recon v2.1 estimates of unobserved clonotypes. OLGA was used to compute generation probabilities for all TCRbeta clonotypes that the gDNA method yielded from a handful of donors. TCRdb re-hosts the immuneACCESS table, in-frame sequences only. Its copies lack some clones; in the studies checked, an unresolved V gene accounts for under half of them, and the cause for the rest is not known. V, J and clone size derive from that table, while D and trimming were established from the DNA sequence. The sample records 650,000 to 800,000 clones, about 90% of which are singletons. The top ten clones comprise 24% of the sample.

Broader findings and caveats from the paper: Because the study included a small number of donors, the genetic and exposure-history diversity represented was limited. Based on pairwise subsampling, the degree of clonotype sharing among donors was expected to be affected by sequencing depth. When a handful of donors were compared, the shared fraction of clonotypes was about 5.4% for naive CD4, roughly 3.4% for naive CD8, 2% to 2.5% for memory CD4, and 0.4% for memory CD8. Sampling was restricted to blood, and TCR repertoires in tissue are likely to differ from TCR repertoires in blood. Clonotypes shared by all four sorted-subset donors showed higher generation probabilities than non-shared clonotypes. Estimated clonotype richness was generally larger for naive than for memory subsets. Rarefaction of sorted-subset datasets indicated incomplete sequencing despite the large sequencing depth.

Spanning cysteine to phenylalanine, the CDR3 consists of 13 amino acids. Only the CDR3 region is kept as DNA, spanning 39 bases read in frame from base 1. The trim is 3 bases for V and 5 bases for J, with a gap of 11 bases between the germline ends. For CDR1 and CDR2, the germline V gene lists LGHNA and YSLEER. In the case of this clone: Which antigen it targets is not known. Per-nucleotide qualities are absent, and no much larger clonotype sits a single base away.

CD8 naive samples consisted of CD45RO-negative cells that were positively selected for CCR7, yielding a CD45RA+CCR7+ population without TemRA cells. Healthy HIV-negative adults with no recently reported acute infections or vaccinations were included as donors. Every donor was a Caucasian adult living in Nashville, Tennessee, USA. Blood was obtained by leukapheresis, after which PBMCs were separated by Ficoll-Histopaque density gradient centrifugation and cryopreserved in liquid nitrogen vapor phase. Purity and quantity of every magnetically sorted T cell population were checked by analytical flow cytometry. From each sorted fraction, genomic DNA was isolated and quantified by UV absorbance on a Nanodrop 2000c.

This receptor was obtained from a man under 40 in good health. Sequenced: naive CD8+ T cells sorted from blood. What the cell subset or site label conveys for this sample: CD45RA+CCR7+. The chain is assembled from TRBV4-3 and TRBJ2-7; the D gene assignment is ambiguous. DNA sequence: TGCGCCAGCAGCCAGGGGATAGGCGACGAGCAGTACTTC. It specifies CASSQGIGDEQYF.